This T cell receptor beta chain came from a study of blood T cell repertoires in COVID-19. Profiling relied on immunoSEQ multiplex PCR, and the TCRdb table lists in-frame clones only, not all of them. The sample includes 250,000 to 300,000 clones, around nine tenths of them seen just once. CDR1 is LGHDT and CDR2 is YNNKEL in the germline V gene (reference sequence). This CDR3 has 15 residues. Trimming shortened V by 2 bases and J by 4 bases, and 12 bases separated the two germline ends. This rearrangement joins TRBV3-1 (or the pseudogene TRBV3-2) to TRBJ2-1; maybe TRBD1 (6 bases). The receptor was derived from a woman aged 30 to 39 who had recovered from COVID-19. The sample was PBMCs or T cells enriched from blood (not recorded which). In DNA, the CDR3 is TGTGCCAGCAGCCAACAGGGGATCCGGTACAATGAGCAGTTCTTC. Encoded protein: CASSQQGIRYNEQFF.